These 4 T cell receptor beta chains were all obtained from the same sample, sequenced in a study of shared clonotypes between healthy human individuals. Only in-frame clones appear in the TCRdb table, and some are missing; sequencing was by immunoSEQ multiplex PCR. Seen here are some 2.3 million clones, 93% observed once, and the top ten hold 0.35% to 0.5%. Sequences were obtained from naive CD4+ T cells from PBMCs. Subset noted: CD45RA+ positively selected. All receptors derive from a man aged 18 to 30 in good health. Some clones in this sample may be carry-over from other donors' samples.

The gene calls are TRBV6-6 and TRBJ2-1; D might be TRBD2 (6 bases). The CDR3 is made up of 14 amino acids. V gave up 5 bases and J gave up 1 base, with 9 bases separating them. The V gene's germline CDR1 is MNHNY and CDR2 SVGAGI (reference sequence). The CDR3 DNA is TGTGCCAGCAGTGGGGCGGGGTCCTACAATGAGCAGTTCTTC. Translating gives CASSGAGSYNEQFF.

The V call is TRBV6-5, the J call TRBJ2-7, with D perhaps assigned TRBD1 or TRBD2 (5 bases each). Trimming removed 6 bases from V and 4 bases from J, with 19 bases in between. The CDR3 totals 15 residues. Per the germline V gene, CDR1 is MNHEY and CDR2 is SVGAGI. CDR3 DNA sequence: TGTGCCAGCAGGACACGGGACGGTAGTAAGTACGAGCAGTACTTC. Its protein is CASRTRDGSKYEQYF.

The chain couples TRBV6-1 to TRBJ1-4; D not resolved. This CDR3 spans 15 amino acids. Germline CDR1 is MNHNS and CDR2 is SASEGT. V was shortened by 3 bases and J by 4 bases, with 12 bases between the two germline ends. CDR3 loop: CASSDAGEGNEKLFF. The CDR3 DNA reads TGTGCCAGCAGTGATGCAGGAGAGGGTAATGAAAAACTGTTTTTT.

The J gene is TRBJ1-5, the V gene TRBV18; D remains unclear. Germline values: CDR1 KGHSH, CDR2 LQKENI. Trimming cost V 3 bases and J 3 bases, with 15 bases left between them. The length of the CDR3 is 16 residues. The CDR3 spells CASSPQRSGYNQPQHF. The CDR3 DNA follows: TGTGCCAGCTCACCCCAAAGATCGGGGTACAATCAGCCCCAGCATTTT.